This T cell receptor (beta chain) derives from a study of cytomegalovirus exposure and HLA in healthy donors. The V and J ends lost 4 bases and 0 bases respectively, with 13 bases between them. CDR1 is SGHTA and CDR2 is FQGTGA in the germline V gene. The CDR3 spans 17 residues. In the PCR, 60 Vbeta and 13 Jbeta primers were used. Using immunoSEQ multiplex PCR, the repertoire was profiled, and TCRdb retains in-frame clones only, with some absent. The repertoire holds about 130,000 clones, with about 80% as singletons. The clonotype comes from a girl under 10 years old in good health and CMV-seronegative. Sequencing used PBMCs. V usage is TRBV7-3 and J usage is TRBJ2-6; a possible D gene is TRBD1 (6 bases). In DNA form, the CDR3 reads TGTGCCAGCAGCTGGACAGAGAGCTTCTCTGGGGCCAACGTCCTGACTTTC. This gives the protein CASSWTESFSGANVLTF.